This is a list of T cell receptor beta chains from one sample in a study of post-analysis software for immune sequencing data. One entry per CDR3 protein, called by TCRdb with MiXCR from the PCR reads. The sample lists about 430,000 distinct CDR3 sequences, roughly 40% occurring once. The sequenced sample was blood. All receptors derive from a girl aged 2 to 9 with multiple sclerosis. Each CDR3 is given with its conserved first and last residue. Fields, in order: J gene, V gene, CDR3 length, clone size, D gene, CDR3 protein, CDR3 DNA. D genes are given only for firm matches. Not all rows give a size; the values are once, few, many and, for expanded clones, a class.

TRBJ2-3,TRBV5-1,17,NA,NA,CASSLDPSRSGWDTQYF,TGCGCCAGCAGCTTGGATCCTAGTCGTAGTGGTTGGGATACGCAGTATTTT
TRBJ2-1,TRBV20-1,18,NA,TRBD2,CSALRAGVLSSSYNEQFF,TGCAGTGCTCTAAGGGCGGGAGTTCTCTCCAGCTCCTACAATGAGCAGTTCTTC
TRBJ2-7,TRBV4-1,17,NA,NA,CASSQESAASLYYEQYF,TGCGCCAGCAGCCAAGAATCGGCAGCGAGCTTATACTACGAGCAGTACTTC
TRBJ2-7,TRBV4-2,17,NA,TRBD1,CASSQDLRTGGEYEQDF,TGTGCCAGCAGCCAAGATCTTAGGACAGGGGGGGAGTACGAGCAGGACTTC
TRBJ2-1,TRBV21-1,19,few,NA,CASSKLAGLILQYGNEQFF,TGTGCCAGCAGCAAACTAGCGGGATTGATTCTACAATACGGGAATGAGCAGTTCTTC
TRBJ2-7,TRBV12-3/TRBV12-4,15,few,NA,CASSLRQAGTYEQYF,TGTGCCAGCAGTTTGCGGCAGGCGGGGACCTACGAGCAGTACTTC
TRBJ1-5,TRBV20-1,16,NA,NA,CSARDWSVISNQPQHF,TGCAGTGCTAGAGATTGGTCAGTAATTAGCAATCAGCCCCAGCATTTT
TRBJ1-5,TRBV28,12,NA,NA,CASSFTPQPQHF,TGTGCCAGCAGTTTTACCCCACAGCCCCAGCATTTT
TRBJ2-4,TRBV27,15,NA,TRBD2,CASSLGLAGGNIQYF,TGTGCCAGCAGTTTAGGACTAGCGGGAGGGAACATTCAGTACTTC
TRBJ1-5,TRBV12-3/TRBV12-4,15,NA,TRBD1,CASNRDSNSNQPQHF,TGTGCCAGCAACCGGGACAGTAATAGCAATCAGCCCCAGCATTTT
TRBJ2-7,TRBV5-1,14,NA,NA,CASSPGTEGHEQYF,TGCGCCAGCAGCCCCGGGACGGAGGGCCACGAGCAGTACTTC
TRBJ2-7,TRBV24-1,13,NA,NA,CATSEATGYEQYF,TGTGCCACCAGTGAGGCGACAGGCTACGAGCAGTACTTC
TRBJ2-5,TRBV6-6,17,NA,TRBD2,CASSYSGLAGGQETQYF,TGTGCCAGCAGTTACTCAGGACTAGCGGGGGGCCAAGAGACCCAGTACTTC
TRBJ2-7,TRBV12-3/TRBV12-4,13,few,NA,CASSKGIPYEQYF,TGTGCCAGCAGTAAGGGGATTCCCTACGAGCAGTACTTC
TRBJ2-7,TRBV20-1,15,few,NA,CSARDLAESSYEQYF,TGCAGTGCTAGAGATCTAGCCGAGAGCTCCTACGAGCAGTACTTC
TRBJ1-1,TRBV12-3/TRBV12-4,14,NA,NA,CASRQNGLYAEAFF,TGTGCCAGCAGACAGAACGGGCTCTACGCTGAAGCTTTCTTT
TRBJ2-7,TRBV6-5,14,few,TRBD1,CASTLGQGSYEQYF,TGTGCCAGCACCCTCGGACAGGGTAGCTACGAGCAGTACTTC
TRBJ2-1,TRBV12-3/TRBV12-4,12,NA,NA,CASSQRGNEQFF,TGTGCCAGCAGCCAAAGGGGCAATGAGCAGTTCTTC
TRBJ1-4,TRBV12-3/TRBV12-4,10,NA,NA,CATETEKLFF,TGTGCCACCGAAACCGAGAAACTGTTTTTT
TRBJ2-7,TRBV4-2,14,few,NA,CASSQGGLVYEQYF,TGTGCCAGCAGCCAAGGGGGGCTAGTCTACGAGCAGTACTTC
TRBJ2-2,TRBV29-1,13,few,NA,CSVEGPGPGELFF,TGCAGCGTTGAAGGTCCAGGACCCGGGGAGCTGTTTTTT
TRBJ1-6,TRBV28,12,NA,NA,CATRSGVLPLHF,TGTGCCACCAGATCAGGGGTTTTACCCCTCCACTTT
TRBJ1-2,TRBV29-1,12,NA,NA,CSVIQEPYGYTF,TGCAGCGTTATACAGGAACCCTATGGCTACACCTTC
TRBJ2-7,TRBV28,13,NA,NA,CASTSLGVYEQYF,TGTGCCAGCACCTCTCTTGGGGTCTACGAGCAGTACTTC
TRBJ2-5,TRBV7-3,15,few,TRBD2,CASSLQAGGPETQYF,TGTGCCAGCAGCTTACAGGCGGGGGGGCCGGAGACCCAGTACTTC
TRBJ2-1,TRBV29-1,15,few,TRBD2,CSVDLLAGGTNEQFF,TGCAGCGTTGACCTCTTAGCGGGGGGGACCAATGAGCAGTTCTTC
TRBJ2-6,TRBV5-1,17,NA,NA,CASSLALRTSGANVLTF,TGCGCCAGCAGCTTGGCTCTCAGAACCTCTGGGGCCAACGTCCTGACTTTC
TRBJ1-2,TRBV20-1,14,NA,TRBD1,CSARSGQGWYGYTF,TGCAGTGCTAGGTCGGGACAGGGGTGGTATGGCTACACCTTC
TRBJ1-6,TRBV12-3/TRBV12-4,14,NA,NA,CASTAPSVDSPLHF,TGTGCCAGCACCGCTCCGAGTGTCGATTCACCCCTCCACTTT
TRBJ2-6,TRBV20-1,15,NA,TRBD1,CSARDRDSGANVLTF,TGCAGTGCCCGGGACAGAGACTCTGGGGCCAACGTCCTGACTTTC
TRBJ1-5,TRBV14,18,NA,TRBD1,CASSQGPDRAYSNQPQHF,TGTGCCAGCAGCCAAGGCCCGGACAGGGCCTATAGCAATCAGCCCCAGCATTTT
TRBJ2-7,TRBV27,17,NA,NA,CASGPQDREVGSYEQYF,TGTGCCAGCGGTCCGCAAGACAGGGAGGTGGGCTCCTACGAGCAGTACTTC
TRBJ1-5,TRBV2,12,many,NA,CASSRVTQPQHF,TGTGCCAGCAGTAGGGTGACCCAGCCCCAGCATTTT
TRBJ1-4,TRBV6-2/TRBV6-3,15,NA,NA,CASSYSDTDNEKLFF,TGTGCCAGCAGTTACTCGGACACAGATAATGAAAAACTGTTTTTT
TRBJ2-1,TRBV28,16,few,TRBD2,CASSGGLAGDWAEQFF,TGTGCCAGCAGTGGGGGACTAGCGGGAGACTGGGCTGAGCAGTTCTTC
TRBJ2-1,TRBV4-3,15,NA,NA,CASSQGTLSSNEQFF,TGCGCCAGCAGCCAAGGTACGCTCAGTAGCAATGAGCAGTTCTTC
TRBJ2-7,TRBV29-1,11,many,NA,CSVATGYEQYF,TGCAGCGTGGCCACAGGGTACGAGCAGTACTTC
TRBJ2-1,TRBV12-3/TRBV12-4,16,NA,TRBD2,CASTLRLAGVGNEQFF,TGTGCCAGCACGCTTAGACTAGCGGGAGTGGGTAATGAGCAGTTCTTC
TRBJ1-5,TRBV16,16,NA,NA,CASSQTGRDGNQPQHF,TGTGCCAGCAGCCAAACCGGCCGGGACGGCAATCAGCCCCAGCATTTT
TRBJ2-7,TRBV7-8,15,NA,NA,CASSFSLSSYNEQYF,TGTGCCAGCAGCTTTAGTCTGAGCTCCTACAATGAGCAGTACTTC
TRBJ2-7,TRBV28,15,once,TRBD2,CASRPGLAESYEQYF,TGTGCCAGCAGACCCGGACTAGCGGAGAGTTACGAGCAGTACTTC
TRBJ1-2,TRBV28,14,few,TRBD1,CASSRDRGDYGYTF,TGTGCCAGCAGTCGGGACAGGGGTGACTATGGCTACACCTTC
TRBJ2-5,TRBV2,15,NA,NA,CTSSAQGLSRETQYF,TGTACCAGCAGTGCCCAGGGACTTTCTAGAGAGACCCAGTACTTC
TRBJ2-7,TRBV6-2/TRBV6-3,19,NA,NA,CASSYSHSFRGGLVYEQYF,TGTGCCAGCAGTTACTCGCACTCGTTTCGTGGGGGGCTTGTCTACGAGCAGTACTTC
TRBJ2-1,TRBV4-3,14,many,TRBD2,CASSLSGRAEEQFF,TGCGCCAGCAGCCTCAGCGGGAGGGCGGAGGAGCAGTTCTTC
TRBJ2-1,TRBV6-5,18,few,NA,CASSYGPGNPKGDNEQFF,TGTGCCAGCAGTTACGGCCCGGGAAACCCTAAAGGGGACAATGAGCAGTTCTTC
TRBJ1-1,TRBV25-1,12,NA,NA,CASSEGTGKAFF,TGTGCCAGCAGTGAAGGTACAGGGAAAGCTTTCTTT